The clone carrying this T cell receptor (beta chain) has just one count. Its antigen is as yet unknown. The data derive from a study of T cell responses to AZD1222 COVID-19 vaccine. On the study more broadly: Both about-4-week and about-12-week second-dose recipients were combined.

TCRdb's table, derived via immunoSEQ multiplex PCR, lists solely in-frame clones and lacks some. The sample has 170,000 or so clones; less than 95% are singletons. General study results and limits: Vaccine-related CD4 TCRs covered spike, predominating at 160-218 and 743-854. White British ancestry dominated among donors, who included more females, and clonal diversity was possibly underestimated. Spike-specific TCR breadth and depth were elevated following two AZD1222 doses.

The CDR3 contains 13 residues. The germline gives CDR1 MNHEY, CDR2 SVGAGI. V was clipped by 4 bases and J by 1 base, with 8 bases between them. The V gene is TRBV6-5, the J gene TRBJ2-7, with D perhaps matching TRBD1 or TRBD2 (5 bases each). The source material was peripheral blood, sampled on day 0 of AZD1222 vaccination. This TCR was sampled from an adult in good health. This CDR3 is CASSFGGSYEQYF. The CDR3, as DNA: TGTGCCAGCAGTTTTGGGGGTTCCTACGAGCAGTACTTC.